The 4 T cell receptor beta chains given below trace back to one sample, sequenced in a study of OX40 agonist ivuxolimab in advanced cancers. Some clones are missing from TCRdb's copy, which holds only in-frame ones; the method was immunoSEQ multiplex PCR. The table records about 53,000 clones, around 82% of them present only once. The sample here was CD4+ or CD8+ T cells sorted from blood, taken in a trial of the OX40 agonist ivuxolimab. All receptors come from an adult with an advanced solid tumor such as melanoma, head and neck, liver or kidney cancer.

As DNA, the CDR3 is TGTGCCAGCAGCCGCTATTGGACTAGCGGGAGTAATGAGCAGTTCTTC. It yields the protein CASSRYWTSGSNEQFF. This chain links TRBV13 with TRBJ2-1; 13 bases agree with TRBD2. The CDR3 totals 16 residues. Germline CDR1 and CDR2: PRHDT and FYEKMQ (reference sequence). After removal of 5 bases from V and 7 bases from J, the junction contained 8 bases not matched to a gene.

This sequence joins TRBV29-1 and TRBJ2-1, with D perhaps matching TRBD1 (5 bases). Looked up from germline, CDR1 is SQVTM and CDR2 is ANQGSEA. This CDR3 has 11 amino acids. The CDR3 loop is CFSGHYNEQFF. CDR3 coding DNA: TGCTTTTCAGGGCACTACAATGAGCAGTTCTTC.

This chain connects TRBV6-1 to TRBJ2-1; 10 bases map to TRBD1. CDR1 and CDR2 (germline): MNHNS, SASEGT. This CDR3 comprises 14 residues. J lost 8 bases, V lost 5 bases, and 6 bases had no gene match. This CDR3 is CASSNDRGLDEQFF. The CDR3 DNA sequence: TGTGCCAGCAGTAACGACAGGGGGCTGGATGAGCAGTTCTTC.

This clone was detected only a few times. This rearrangement joins TRBV19 to TRBJ2-1; 10 bases align to TRBD2. CDR1 is LNHDA and CDR2 is SQIVND in the germline V gene (reference sequence). This CDR3 region has 16 residues. The ends lost 7 bases at V and 7 bases at J; junction bases unmatched: 13. This CDR3 reads CASTITSSGSRNEQFF. In DNA form, the CDR3 reads TGTGCCAGTACCATCACGTCTAGCGGGAGTCGAAATGAGCAGTTCTTC. The full variable domain, completed using reference TRBV19 and TRBJ2-1, is DGGITQSPKYLFRKEGQNVTLSCEQNLNHDAMYWYRQDPGQGLRLIYYSQIVNDFQKGDIAEGYSVSREKKESFPLTVTSAQKNPTAFYLCASTITSSGSRNEQFFGPGTRLTVL.